A selection of T cell receptor beta chains follows, all from one sample in a study of T cells after yellow fever vaccination. TCRdb passed the 5' RACE reads through MiXCR, listing each CDR3 protein once. The sample carries hundreds of thousands of distinct CDR3 sequences, less than 15% recorded once. Sample: PBMCs, taken on the day of the yellow fever booster vaccination. These receptor sequences come from a man between 25 and 39 years old who received the YFV17D yellow fever vaccine. Both conserved end residues are trimmed from each CDR3.

V gene: TRBV18; J gene: TRBJ2-4; CDR3 protein: ASSPTLEAQY
V gene: TRBV7-9; J gene: TRBJ2-1; CDR3 protein: ASSPGSRSYNEQF
V gene: TRBV6-2/TRBV6-3; J gene: TRBJ2-1; CDR3 protein: ASRVLGGGDNEQF
V gene: TRBV5-8; J gene: TRBJ2-5; CDR3 protein: ASSLGLKVQETQY
V gene: TRBV12-3/TRBV12-4; J gene: TRBJ2-5; CDR3 protein: ASNLGGGPRGTQY
V gene: TRBV29-1; J gene: TRBJ2-7; CDR3 protein: SAGIQGPSEQY
V gene: TRBV10-3; J gene: TRBJ2-1; CDR3 protein: AISEPGTGQNEQF
V gene: TRBV28; J gene: TRBJ2-7; CDR3 protein: ASRSGEIYEQY
V gene: TRBV29-1; J gene: TRBJ2-3; CDR3 protein: SVEAEGHTDTQY
V gene: TRBV5-1; J gene: TRBJ2-5; CDR3 protein: ASSLSARQETQY
V gene: TRBV7-9; J gene: TRBJ2-1; CDR3 protein: ASTPEQF
V gene: TRBV2; J gene: TRBJ2-2; CDR3 protein: ASSKRTTSLSGELF
V gene: TRBV18; J gene: TRBJ1-1; CDR3 protein: ASYQVGGLNTEAF
V gene: TRBV4-3; J gene: TRBJ1-1; CDR3 protein: ASSQEPTLGAF
V gene: TRBV4-2; J gene: TRBJ2-3; CDR3 protein: ASSQAVYDTQY
V gene: TRBV5-4; J gene: TRBJ2-5; CDR3 protein: ASSPTGKRQETQY
V gene: TRBV29-1; J gene: TRBJ2-5; CDR3 protein: SVEGVAETQY
V gene: TRBV12-3/TRBV12-4; J gene: TRBJ2-7; CDR3 protein: ASSTTSGATGQY
V gene: TRBV20-1; J gene: TRBJ1-1; CDR3 protein: SSLGEARDEAF
V gene: TRBV5-1; J gene: TRBJ2-3; CDR3 protein: ASSLASLTGDTQY
V gene: TRBV6-5; J gene: TRBJ2-7; CDR3 protein: ASKGGLAGDEQY
V gene: TRBV5-1; J gene: TRBJ2-3; CDR3 protein: ASSFTSGTSQY
V gene: TRBV5-1; J gene: TRBJ1-6; CDR3 protein: ASSPENSPLH
V gene: TRBV7-9; J gene: TRBJ2-5; CDR3 protein: ASSLEQSFQETQY